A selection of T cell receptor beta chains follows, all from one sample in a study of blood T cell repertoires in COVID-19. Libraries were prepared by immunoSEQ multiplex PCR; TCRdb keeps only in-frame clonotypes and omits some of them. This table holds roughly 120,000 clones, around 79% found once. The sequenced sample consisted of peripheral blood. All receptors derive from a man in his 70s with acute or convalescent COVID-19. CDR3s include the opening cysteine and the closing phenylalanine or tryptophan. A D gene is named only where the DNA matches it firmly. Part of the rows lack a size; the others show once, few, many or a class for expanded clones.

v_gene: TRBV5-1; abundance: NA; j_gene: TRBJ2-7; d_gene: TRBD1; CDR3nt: TGCGCCAGCAGCACCCAAGGGGGCGGCTACGAGCAGTACTTC; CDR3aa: CASSTQGGGYEQYF
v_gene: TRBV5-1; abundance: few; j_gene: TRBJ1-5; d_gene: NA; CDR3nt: TGCGCCAGCAGCTTGGATTGGGGGCGCGCAGATCAGCCCCAGCATTTT; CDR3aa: CASSLDWGRADQPQHF
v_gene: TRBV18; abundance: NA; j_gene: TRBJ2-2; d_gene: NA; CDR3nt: TGTGCCAGCTCACCACCCTCGTACACCGGGGAGCTGTTTTTT; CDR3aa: CASSPPSYTGELFF
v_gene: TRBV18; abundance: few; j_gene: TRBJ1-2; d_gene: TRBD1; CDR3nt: TGTGCCAGCTCACCAATGACAGGGCAATACACCTTC; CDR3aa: CASSPMTGQYTF
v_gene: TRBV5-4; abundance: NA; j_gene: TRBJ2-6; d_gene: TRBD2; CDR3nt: TGTGCCAGCAGCTTGGAGGGGCCTAGCGGGGGGGCCAGTGGGGCCAACGTCCTGACTTTC; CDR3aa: CASSLEGPSGGASGANVLTF
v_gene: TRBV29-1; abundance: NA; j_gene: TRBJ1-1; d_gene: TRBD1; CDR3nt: TGCAGCGTTGAATGGTCCAGGGGGGCGAGAGATGAAGCTTTCTTT; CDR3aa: CSVEWSRGARDEAFF
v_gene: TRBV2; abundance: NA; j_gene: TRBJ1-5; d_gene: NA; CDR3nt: TGTGCCAGCAGAGCTAACGGGGAAGCGGATAGCAATCAGCCCCAGCATTTT; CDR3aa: CASRANGEADSNQPQHF
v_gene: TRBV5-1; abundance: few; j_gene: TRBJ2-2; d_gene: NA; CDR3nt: TGCGCCAGCAGCTTGGGCGACAGGAACACCGGGGAGCTGTTTTTT; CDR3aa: CASSLGDRNTGELFF
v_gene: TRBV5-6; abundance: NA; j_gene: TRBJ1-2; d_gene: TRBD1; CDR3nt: TGTGCCAGCAGCTTCGGCCAGGGGGTTAAGTATGGCTACACCTTC; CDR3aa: CASSFGQGVKYGYTF
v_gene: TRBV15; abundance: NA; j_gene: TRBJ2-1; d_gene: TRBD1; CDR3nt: TGTGCCACCAACCCAGGCTGGGACAGAATCAACAATGAGCAGTTCTTC; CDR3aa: CATNPGWDRINNEQFF
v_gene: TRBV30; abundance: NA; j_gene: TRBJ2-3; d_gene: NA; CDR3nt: TGTGCCTGGGATAAGGGCGGGGCCCTTAGCACAGATACGCAGTATTTT; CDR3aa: CAWDKGGALSTDTQYF